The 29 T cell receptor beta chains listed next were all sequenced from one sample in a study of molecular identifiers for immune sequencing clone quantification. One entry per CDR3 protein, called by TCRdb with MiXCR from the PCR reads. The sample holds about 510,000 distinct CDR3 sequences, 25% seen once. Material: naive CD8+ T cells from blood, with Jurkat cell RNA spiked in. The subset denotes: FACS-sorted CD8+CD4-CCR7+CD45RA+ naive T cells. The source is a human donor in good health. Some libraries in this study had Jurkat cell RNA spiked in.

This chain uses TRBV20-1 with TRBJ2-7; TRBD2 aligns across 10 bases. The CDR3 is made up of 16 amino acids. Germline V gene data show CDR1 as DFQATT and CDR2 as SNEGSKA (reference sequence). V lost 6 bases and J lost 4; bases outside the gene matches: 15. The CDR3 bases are TGCAGTGCCCGCGGTAGGCCTAGCGGGAGTTTATACGAGCAGTACTTC. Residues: CSARGRPSGSLYEQYF.

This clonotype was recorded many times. In DNA form, the CDR3 reads TGCGCCAGCAGCTTGACTGAGAGGGGGGGGAAGACCCAGTACTTC. This gives the protein CASSLTERGGKTQYF. V gene TRBV5-1 combines with J gene TRBJ2-5; tentatively, D is TRBD2 (7 bases). Germline V gene sequence: CDR1 SGHRS, CDR2 YFSETQ. V shed 1 base and J shed 6 bases, with 16 bases lying between them. CDR3 length equals 15 residues.

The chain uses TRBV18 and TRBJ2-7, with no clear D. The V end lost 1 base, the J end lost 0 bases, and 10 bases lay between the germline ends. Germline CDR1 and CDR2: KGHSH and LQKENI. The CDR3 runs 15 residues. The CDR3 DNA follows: TGTGCCAGCTCACCACGGAAGGAACGCTCCTACGAGCAGTACTTC. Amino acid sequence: CASSPRKERSYEQYF.

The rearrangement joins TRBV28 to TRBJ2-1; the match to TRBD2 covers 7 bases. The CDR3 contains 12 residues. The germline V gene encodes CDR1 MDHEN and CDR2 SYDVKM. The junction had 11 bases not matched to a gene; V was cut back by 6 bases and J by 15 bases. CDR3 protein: CASRGATSVRFF. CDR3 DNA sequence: TGTGCCAGCAGGGGAGCTACTAGCGTCAGGTTCTTC.

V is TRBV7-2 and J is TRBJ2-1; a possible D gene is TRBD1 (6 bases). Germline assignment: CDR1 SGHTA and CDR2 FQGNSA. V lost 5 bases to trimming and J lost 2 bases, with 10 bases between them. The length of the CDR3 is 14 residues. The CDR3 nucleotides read TGTGCCAGCAGCCCACAGGGAGCCTACAATGAGCAGTTCTTC. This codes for CASSPQGAYNEQFF.

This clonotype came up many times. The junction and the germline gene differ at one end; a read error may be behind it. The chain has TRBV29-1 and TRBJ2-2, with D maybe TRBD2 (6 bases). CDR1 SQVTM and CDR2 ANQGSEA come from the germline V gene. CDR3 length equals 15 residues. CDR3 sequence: CSVEAYGSDTGELFF. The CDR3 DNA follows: TGCAGCGTCGAAGCTTACGGGAGCGACACCGGGGAGCTGTTTTTT.

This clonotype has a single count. Here the CDR3 reads CASRPPGGGSPGELFF. For the CDR3, the DNA is TGTGCCAGCCGCCCACCTGGGGGGGGGTCTCCCGGGGAGCTGTTTTTT. The chain combines TRBV9 with TRBJ2-2; the match to TRBD2 covers 7 bases. V lost 7 bases to trimming and J lost 6 bases; unmatched junction nucleotides: 15. The CDR3 sequence is 16 residues long. Germline assignment: CDR1 SGDLS and CDR2 YYNGEE. The complete variable domain, with remaining parts taken from reference TRBV9 and TRBJ2-2, reads DSGVTQTPKHLITATGQRVTLRCSPRSGDLSVYWYQQSLDQGLQFLIQYYNGEERAKGNILERFSAQQFPDLHSELNLSSLELGDSALYFCASRPPGGGSPGELFFGEGSRLTVL.

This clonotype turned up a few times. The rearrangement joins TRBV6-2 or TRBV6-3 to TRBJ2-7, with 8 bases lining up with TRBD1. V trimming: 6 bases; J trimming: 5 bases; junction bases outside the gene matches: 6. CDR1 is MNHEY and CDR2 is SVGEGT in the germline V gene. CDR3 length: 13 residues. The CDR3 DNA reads TGTGCCAGCAGGCCCCAGGGGGCGGACGAGCAGTACTTC. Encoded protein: CASRPQGADEQYF.

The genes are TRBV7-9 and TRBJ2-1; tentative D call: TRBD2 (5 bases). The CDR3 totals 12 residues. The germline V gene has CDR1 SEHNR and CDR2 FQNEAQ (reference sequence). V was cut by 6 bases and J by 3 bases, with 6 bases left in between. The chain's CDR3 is CASREDYNEQFF. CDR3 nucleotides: TGTGCCAGCAGGGAGGACTACAATGAGCAGTTCTTC.

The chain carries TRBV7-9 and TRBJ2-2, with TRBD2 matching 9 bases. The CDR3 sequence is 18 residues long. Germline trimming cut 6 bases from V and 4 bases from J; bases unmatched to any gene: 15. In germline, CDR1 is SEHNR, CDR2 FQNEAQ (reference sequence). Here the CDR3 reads CASRWGLAFNGGTGELFF. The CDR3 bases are TGTGCCAGCAGATGGGGACTAGCATTTAACGGGGGCACCGGGGAGCTGTTTTTT. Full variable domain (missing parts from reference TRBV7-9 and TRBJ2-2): DTGVSQNPRHKITKRGQNVTFRCDPISEHNRLYWYRQTLGQGPEFLTYFQNEAQLEKSRLLSDRFSAERPKGSFSTLEIQRTEQGDSAMYLCASRWGLAFNGGTGELFFGEGSRLTVL.

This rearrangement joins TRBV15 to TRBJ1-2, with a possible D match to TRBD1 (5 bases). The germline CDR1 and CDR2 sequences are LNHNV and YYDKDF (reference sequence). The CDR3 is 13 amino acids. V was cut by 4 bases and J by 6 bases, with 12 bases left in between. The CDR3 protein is CATSIWGKDGYTF. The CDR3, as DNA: TGTGCCACCAGCATATGGGGGAAGGATGGCTACACCTTC.

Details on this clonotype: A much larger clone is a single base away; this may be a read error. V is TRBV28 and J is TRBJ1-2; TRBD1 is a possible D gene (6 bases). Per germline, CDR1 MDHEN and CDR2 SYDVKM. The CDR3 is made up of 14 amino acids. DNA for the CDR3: TGTGCCAGCAGTTTATTAAGTCAGGGGTATGGCCACACCTTC. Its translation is CASSLLSQGYGHTF.

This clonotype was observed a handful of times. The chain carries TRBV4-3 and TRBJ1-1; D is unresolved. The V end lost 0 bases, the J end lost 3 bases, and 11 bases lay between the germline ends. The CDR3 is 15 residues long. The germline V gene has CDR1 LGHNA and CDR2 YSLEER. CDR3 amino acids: CASSQDSSGYTEAFF. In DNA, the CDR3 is TGCGCCAGCAGCCAAGATTCTTCGGGGTACACTGAAGCTTTCTTT.

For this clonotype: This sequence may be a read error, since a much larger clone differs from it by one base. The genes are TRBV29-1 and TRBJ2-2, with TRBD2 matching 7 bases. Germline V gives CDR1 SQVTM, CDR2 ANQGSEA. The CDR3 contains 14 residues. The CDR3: CSVEETSIHGKLFF. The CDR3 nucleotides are TGCAGCGTCGAAGAGACTAGCATACACGGGAAGCTGTTTTTT.

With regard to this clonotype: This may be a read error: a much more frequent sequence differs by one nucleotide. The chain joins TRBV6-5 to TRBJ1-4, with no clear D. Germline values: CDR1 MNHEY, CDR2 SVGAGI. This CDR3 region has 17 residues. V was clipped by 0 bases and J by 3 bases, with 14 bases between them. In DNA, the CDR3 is TGTGCCAGCAGTTACTCGACCCTCATAGCAGCTAATGAAAAACTGTTTTTT. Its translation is CASSYSTLIAANEKLFF.

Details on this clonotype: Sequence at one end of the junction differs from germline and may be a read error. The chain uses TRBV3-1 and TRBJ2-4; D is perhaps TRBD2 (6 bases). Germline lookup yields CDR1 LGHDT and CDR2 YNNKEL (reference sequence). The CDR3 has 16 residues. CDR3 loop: CAGSQVTGVAKNIQYF. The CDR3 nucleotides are TGTGCCGGCAGCCAAGTAACGGGGGTAGCCAAAAACATTCAGTACTTC. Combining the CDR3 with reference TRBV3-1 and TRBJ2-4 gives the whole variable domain DTAVSQTPKYLVTQMGNDKSIKCEQNLGHDTMYWYKQDSKKFLKIMFSYNNKELIINETVPNRFSPKSPDKAHLNLHINSLELGDSAVYFCAGSQVTGVAKNIQYFGAGTRLSVL.

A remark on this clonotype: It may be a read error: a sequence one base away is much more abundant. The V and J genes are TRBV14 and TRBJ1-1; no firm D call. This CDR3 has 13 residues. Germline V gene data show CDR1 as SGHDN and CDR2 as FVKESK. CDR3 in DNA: TGTGCCAGCAGCCAAGACCCGGGCACTGCAGCTTTCTTT. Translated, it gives CASSQDPGTAAFF.

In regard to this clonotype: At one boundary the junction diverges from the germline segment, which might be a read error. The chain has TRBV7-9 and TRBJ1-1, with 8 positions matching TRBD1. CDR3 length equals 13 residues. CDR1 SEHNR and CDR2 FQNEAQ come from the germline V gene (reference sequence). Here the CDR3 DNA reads TGTGCCGGCAGCTCTTTGGACAGGGCTGAAGCTTTCTTT. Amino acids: CAGSSLDRAEAFF.

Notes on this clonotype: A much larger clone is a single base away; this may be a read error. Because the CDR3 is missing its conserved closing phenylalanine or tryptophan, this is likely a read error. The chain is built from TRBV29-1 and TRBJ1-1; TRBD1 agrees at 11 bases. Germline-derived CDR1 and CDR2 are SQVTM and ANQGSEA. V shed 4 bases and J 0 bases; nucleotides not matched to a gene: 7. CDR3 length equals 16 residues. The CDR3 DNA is TGCAGCGTTGCGGACAGGGGGCACCCAGTGAACACTGAAGCTTTCCTT. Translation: CSVADRGHPVNTEAFL.

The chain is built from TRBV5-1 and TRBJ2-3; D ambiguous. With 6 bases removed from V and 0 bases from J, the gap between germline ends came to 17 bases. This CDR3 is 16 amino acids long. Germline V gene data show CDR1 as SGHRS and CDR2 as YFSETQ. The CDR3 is CASNSGLPSSTDTQYF. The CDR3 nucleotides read TGCGCCAGCAACTCGGGTTTGCCCTCTAGCACAGATACGCAGTATTTT.

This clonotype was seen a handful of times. The DNA for the CDR3 is TGTGCCAGCAGTTACCCGCTAGGGCCAAGTAGCATTCAGTACTTC. This translates into CASSYPLGPSSIQYF. This chain links TRBV6-5 with TRBJ2-4; D ambiguous. The CDR3 covers 15 residues. V dropped 2 bases and J dropped 9 bases, with 17 bases sitting between them. Germline V gene lookup returns CDR1 MNHEY and CDR2 SVGAGI.

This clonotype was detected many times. CDR3 in amino acids: CASSTGNSYEQYF. CDR3 sequence (DNA): TGTGCCAGCAGCACGGGCAACTCCTACGAGCAGTACTTC. The rearrangement joins TRBV6-2 or TRBV6-3 to TRBJ2-7, with D uncertain. V was cut by 6 bases and J by 0 bases, with 9 bases left in between. This CDR3 has 13 amino acids. Germline V CDR1 and CDR2: MNHEY, SVGEGT.

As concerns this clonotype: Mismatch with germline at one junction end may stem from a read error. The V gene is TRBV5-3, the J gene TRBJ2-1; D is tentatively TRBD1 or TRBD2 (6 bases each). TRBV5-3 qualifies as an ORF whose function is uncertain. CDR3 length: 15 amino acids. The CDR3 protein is CASSLGRRGADEQFF. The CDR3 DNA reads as TGTGCCAGCAGCTTGGGGCGGAGGGGGGCGGATGAGCAGTTCTTC.

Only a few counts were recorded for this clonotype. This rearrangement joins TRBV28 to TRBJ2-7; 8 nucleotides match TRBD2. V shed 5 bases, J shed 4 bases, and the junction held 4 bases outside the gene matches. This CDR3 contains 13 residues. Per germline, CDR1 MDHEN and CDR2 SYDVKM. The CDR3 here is CASSNLAGYEQYF. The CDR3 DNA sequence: TGTGCCAGCAGTAACTTAGCGGGGTACGAGCAGTACTTC.

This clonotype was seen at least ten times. The CDR3 here is CASLRGTHSGANVLTF. CDR3 DNA sequence: TGTGCCAGCCTACGGGGGACCCACTCTGGGGCCAACGTCCTGACTTTC. The gene calls are TRBV2 and TRBJ2-6; TRBD2 might be the D (6 bases). The V gene lost 8 bases and the J gene lost 0 bases, with 14 bases spanning the gap. Germline lookup yields CDR1 SNHLY and CDR2 FYNNEI. The CDR3 consists of 16 residues.

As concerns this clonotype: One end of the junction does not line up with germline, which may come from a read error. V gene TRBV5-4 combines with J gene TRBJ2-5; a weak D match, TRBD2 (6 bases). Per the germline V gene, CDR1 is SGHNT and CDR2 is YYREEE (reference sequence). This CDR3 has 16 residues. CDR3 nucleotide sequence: TGTGCCAGCAGCCCTGGTGCTAGCGTCTTACAGGAGACCCACTACTTC. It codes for CASSPGASVLQETHYF.

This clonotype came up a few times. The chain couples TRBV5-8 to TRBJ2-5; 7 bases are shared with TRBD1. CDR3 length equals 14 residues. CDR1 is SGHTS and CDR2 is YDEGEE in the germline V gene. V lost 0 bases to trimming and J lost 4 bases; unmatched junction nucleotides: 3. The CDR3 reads CASSLAQGIETQYF. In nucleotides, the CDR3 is TGTGCCAGCAGCTTGGCACAGGGGATAGAGACCCAGTACTTC.

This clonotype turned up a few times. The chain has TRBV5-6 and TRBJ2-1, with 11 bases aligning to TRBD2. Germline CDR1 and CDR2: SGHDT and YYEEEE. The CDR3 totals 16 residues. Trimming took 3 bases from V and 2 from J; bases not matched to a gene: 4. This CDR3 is CASSSSLAGAYNEQFF. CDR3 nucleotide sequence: TGTGCCAGCAGCTCTTCACTAGCGGGAGCCTACAATGAGCAGTTCTTC.

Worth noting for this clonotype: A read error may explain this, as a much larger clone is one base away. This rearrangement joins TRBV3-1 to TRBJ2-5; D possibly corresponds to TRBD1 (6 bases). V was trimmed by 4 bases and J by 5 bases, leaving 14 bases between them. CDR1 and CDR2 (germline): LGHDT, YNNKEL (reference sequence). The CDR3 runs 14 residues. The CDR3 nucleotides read TGTGCCAGCAGCCCAGGGGAGCCCGAGGAGACCCAGTACTTC. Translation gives CASSPGEPEETQYF.